Below are 20 T cell receptor beta chains sequenced from a single sample in a study of cytotoxic CD8 clonotypes in ibrutinib-treated CLL. Produced via immunoSEQ multiplex PCR; TCRdb's table is partial and in-frame only. The profile covers 300,000 to 350,000 clones, with 80% appearing a single time and over 6.5% taken by the ten largest. The starting material was PBMCs, obtained before ibrutinib treatment. Receptors originate from a human donor with chronic lymphocytic leukemia.

For the CDR3, the DNA is TGCAGTGCGGTACTAGGGGCTATTCAGTACTTC. It is translated as CSAVLGAIQYF. The chain couples TRBV20-1 to TRBJ2-4; D tentatively fits TRBD1 or TRBD2 (5 bases each). The germline CDR1 and CDR2 sequences are DFQATT and SNEGSKA (reference sequence). V dropped 6 bases and J dropped 10 bases, with 13 bases sitting between them. This CDR3 has 11 residues.

V and J are TRBV19 and TRBJ2-1; D remains unclear. V lost 3 bases and J 4 bases, leaving 7 bases between the germline ends. This CDR3 contains 13 residues. Germline values: CDR1 LNHDA, CDR2 SQIVND (reference sequence). The DNA of the CDR3 is TGTGCCAGTAGTATCGGAGAATACAATGAGCAGTTCTTC. This gives the protein CASSIGEYNEQFF.

The gene calls are TRBV28 and TRBJ1-2; 8 bases align to TRBD1. The length of the CDR3 is 16 residues. CDR1 is MDHEN, CDR2 SYDVKM, per germline. CDR3 DNA: TGTGATACCCATGGTAATACCCGGGACAGGTCCTATGGCTACACCTTC. It is translated as CDTHGNTRDRSYGYTF.

Only one count was recorded for this clone. V is TRBV9 and J is TRBJ1-1; the D gene is possibly TRBD1 (5 bases). Trimming stripped 0 bases from V and 3 bases from J, with 9 bases between. The germline V gene has CDR1 SGDLS and CDR2 YYNGEE. The CDR3 extends over 14 amino acids. CDR3 region: CASSVAQGDTEAFF. CDR3 sequence (DNA): TGTGCCAGCAGCGTAGCGCAGGGTGACACTGAAGCTTTCTTT.

This chain uses TRBV2 with TRBJ2-7; D is ambiguous. V lost 4 bases and J 1 base, leaving 11 bases between the germline ends. The V gene's germline CDR1 is SNHLY and CDR2 FYNNEI. CDR3 size: 14 residues. DNA for the CDR3: TGTGCCAGCAGTGTGTTCTCCACTTCCTACGAGCAGTACTTC. Protein sequence: CASSVFSTSYEQYF.

This clone has more than one count but fewer than ten. In nucleotides, the CDR3 is TGTGCCTGGAGTGTATCCCCCGTAGAGCAGTTCTTC. Translation gives CAWSVSPVEQFF. This chain links TRBV30 with TRBJ2-1, with D unresolved. This CDR3 has 12 amino acids. Germline V gene sequence: CDR1 GTSNPN, CDR2 SVGIG (reference sequence). The V and J ends lost 0 bases and 10 bases respectively, with 10 bases between them.

This chain links TRBV28 with TRBJ2-7; 8 bases are shared with TRBD1. The CDR3 sequence is 15 residues long. Germline CDR1 reads MDHEN; CDR2 reads SYDVKM. The trim removed 0 bases at V and 3 bases at J, leaving 4 bases unmatched. The CDR3 protein is CASSLWSDRVYEQYF. CDR3 coding DNA: TGTGCCAGCAGTTTATGGTCGGACAGGGTCTACGAGCAGTACTTC.

This clone occurred a few times. The chain joins TRBV27 to TRBJ2-7; D possibly corresponds to TRBD1 (6 bases). Germline V gene lookup returns CDR1 MNHEY and CDR2 SMNVEV (reference sequence). V was clipped by 6 bases and J by 4 bases, with 16 bases between them. The CDR3 is 14 amino acids. The CDR3 reads CASRRTPQGYEQYF. CDR3 coding DNA: TGTGCCAGCAGACGAACACCACAGGGTTACGAGCAGTACTTC.

The rearrangement links TRBV10-3 to TRBJ2-1, with 11 positions matching TRBD2. Germline CDR1 and CDR2: ENHRY and SYGVKD. Trimming took 0 bases from V and 7 from J; bases not matched to a gene: 11. The CDR3 loop spans 18 amino acids. The CDR3 bases are TGTGCCATCAGTGAGTCGTCCCCGGGACTAGCGGTAGGAAATGAGCAGTTCTTC. Translation gives CAISESSPGLAVGNEQFF.

This chain connects TRBV5-1 to TRBJ2-7; 11 bases are a match to TRBD1. The CDR3 consists of 16 residues. The trim removed 2 bases at V and 3 bases at J, leaving 7 bases unmatched. CDR1 is SGHRS and CDR2 is YFSETQ in the germline V gene. CDR3 protein: CASSFSSGTGGYEQYF. The CDR3 DNA sequence: TGCGCCAGCAGCTTCTCTTCCGGGACAGGGGGCTACGAGCAGTACTTC.

The gene calls are TRBV27 and TRBJ1-3; no clear D. This CDR3 has 16 residues. Trimming left V 3 bases short and J 1 base short, with 13 bases between. CDR1 is MNHEY, CDR2 SMNVEV, per germline (reference sequence). The CDR3 sequence: CASSFSGFGSGNTIYF. CDR3 nucleotide sequence: TGTGCCAGCAGTTTTAGCGGATTTGGGTCTGGAAACACCATATATTTT.

The J gene is TRBJ2-1, the V gene TRBV5-1; TRBD1 matches 7 bases. Trimming took 6 bases from V and 5 from J; bases not matched to a gene: 8. The CDR3 is 14 residues long. Germline V lookup: CDR1 SGHRS, CDR2 YFSETQ. CDR3 amino acids: CASKAQGQNNEQFF. CDR3 bases: TGCGCCAGCAAGGCACAGGGACAGAACAATGAGCAGTTCTTC.

The J gene is TRBJ2-7, the V gene TRBV10-3, with 8 bases that match TRBD1. V lost 11 bases to trimming and J lost 0 bases; unmatched junction nucleotides: 9. Germline CDR1 ENHRY, CDR2 SYGVKD. The CDR3 runs 14 residues. CDR3 nucleotides: TGTGCCGCGAACCTACAGGGGGTCTCCTACGAGCAGTACTTC. This gives the protein CAANLQGVSYEQYF.

The rearrangement joins TRBV4-1 to TRBJ2-3; 10 bases fit TRBD2. This CDR3 comprises 20 residues. The germline V gene has CDR1 MGHRA and CDR2 YSYEKL. V shed 4 bases, J shed 0 bases, and the junction held 16 bases outside the gene matches. The CDR3 bases are TGCGCCAGCAGCCCCCAGCGTGGGAGTCTAGCGGGGGATAGCACAGATACGCAGTATTTT. Encoded protein: CASSPQRGSLAGDSTDTQYF.

This clone was seen only a few times. The genes are TRBV30 and TRBJ2-4; D gene uncertain. Looked up from germline, CDR1 is GTSNPN and CDR2 is SVGIG (reference sequence). CDR3 size: 10 residues. The V end lost 5 bases, the J end lost 8 bases, and 7 bases lay between the germline ends. The CDR3 DNA follows: TGTGCCTGGGGCCTTCACATTCAGTACTTC. Amino acid sequence: CAWGLHIQYF.

This clone has only one observation. The chain carries TRBV6-5 and TRBJ1-5; D is uncertain. From germline, CDR1 is MNHEY and CDR2 SVGAGI. The CDR3 totals 13 residues. Trimming pared 6 bases from V and 0 bases from J, leaving 6 bases between. This CDR3 reads CASRRHSNQPQHF. DNA of the CDR3: TGTGCCAGCAGACGGCATAGCAATCAGCCCCAGCATTTT.

The gene calls are TRBV2 and TRBJ2-7; 7 bases fit TRBD1. Germline CDR1 SNHLY, CDR2 FYNNEI. The CDR3 consists of 17 residues. Germline trimming cut 0 bases from V and 3 bases from J; bases unmatched to any gene: 11. The CDR3 DNA sequence: TGTGCCAGCAGTGAAGCCCCGACAGGGATAATTTACTACGAGCAGTACTTC. Protein: CASSEAPTGIIYYEQYF.

This clone has a handful of counts. The chain combines TRBV7-8 with TRBJ1-1; D remains unclear. Trimming removed 5 bases from V and 2 bases from J, with 9 bases in between. This CDR3 is 13 amino acids long. CDR1 and CDR2 (germline): SGHVS, FQNEAQ. The CDR3 nucleotides read TGTGCCAGCAGCCAACGGGGAAACACTGAAGCTTTCTTT. It specifies CASSQRGNTEAFF.

The sample holds one count of this clone. This chain links TRBV6-5 with TRBJ2-3; D unresolved. The V end lost 8 bases, the J end lost 0 bases, and 12 bases lay between the germline ends. The CDR3 is 14 amino acids. Per germline, CDR1 MNHEY and CDR2 SVGAGI. In nucleotides, the CDR3 is TGTGCCAGCTCCCCAGGTAGTAGCACAGATACGCAGTATTTT. It translates to CASSPGSSTDTQYF.

The chain joins TRBV6-1 to TRBJ1-1; D unclear. Germline V gene lookup returns CDR1 MNHNS and CDR2 SASEGT. Trimming took 3 bases from V and 4 from J, leaving 6 bases between them. The CDR3 totals 12 residues. CDR3 DNA: TGTGCCAGCAGTGATGGTGGCACTGAAGCTTTCTTT. Its protein is CASSDGGTEAFF.